The 25 T cell receptor beta chains listed next were all sequenced from one sample in a study of spatial heterogeneity in lung cancer. MiXCR was run by TCRdb on the 5' RACE reads, yielding one entry per CDR3 protein. The data contain roughly 120,000 distinct CDR3 sequences, 12% of them singletons. The time point was: blood at routine non-recurrence follow-up after resection. Tumor, nontumor lung or frozen PBMC supplied whole RNA, sequenced without sorting. Specimen: PBMCs, collected at follow-up. The receptors stem from a male donor with early-stage non-small cell lung cancer.

A few counts support this clonotype. The chain links TRBV7-9 to TRBJ1-1; tentative D call: TRBD1 (6 bases). Trimming stripped 1 base from V and 10 bases from J, with 7 bases between. This CDR3 comprises 11 residues. The germline V gene encodes CDR1 SEHNR and CDR2 FQNEAQ (reference sequence). The CDR3 spells CASSLVGGAFF. For the CDR3, the DNA is TGTGCCAGCAGCTTAGTAGGGGGAGCTTTCTTT.

This clonotype was recorded many times. The V and J genes are TRBV4-3 and TRBJ2-1, with D unclear. The CDR3 extends over 14 amino acids. In germline, CDR1 is LGHNA, CDR2 YSLEER. V was trimmed by 1 base and J by 2 bases, leaving 6 bases between them. The CDR3 loop reads CASSQVVAYNEQFF. The CDR3 DNA follows: TGCGCCAGCAGCCAAGTGGTAGCCTACAATGAGCAGTTCTTC.

The chain employs TRBV6-2 or TRBV6-3 and TRBJ2-1; a possible D gene is TRBD1 (5 bases). The CDR3 runs to 14 residues. The V end was cut by 0 bases, the J end by 8 bases, with 11 bases between. Germline V gene data show CDR1 as MNHEY and CDR2 as SVGEGT. The CDR3 is CASSYSRQGDEQFF. For the CDR3, the DNA is TGTGCCAGCAGTTACTCGCGTCAGGGCGATGAGCAGTTCTTC.

Many counts were recorded for this clonotype. The rearrangement links TRBV6-5 to TRBJ1-2; possible D gene TRBD1, 5 bases. Trimming removed 4 bases from V and 3 bases from J, with 18 bases in between. The CDR3 loop spans 16 amino acids. Germline V gene data show CDR1 as MNHEY and CDR2 as SVGAGI. For the CDR3, the DNA is TGTGCCAGCAGTTCCATTCAGCCCAGGGAGTACTATGGCTACACCTTC. The encoded protein is CASSSIQPREYYGYTF.

In this sample, this clonotype turned up many times. V is TRBV20-1 and J is TRBJ2-3; D unresolved. Per the germline V gene, CDR1 is DFQATT and CDR2 is SNEGSKA (reference sequence). Trimming took off 5 bases at V and 6 bases at J, with 12 bases between the two ends. The CDR3 covers 12 residues. For the CDR3, the DNA is TGCAGTGCTGGCCCCAGGATGGATACGCAGTATTTT. It translates to CSAGPRMDTQYF.

In this sample, this clonotype turned up many times. The CDR3 sequence: CASRTGQSSYNEQFF. The CDR3 region has the DNA TGTGCCAGCAGGACCGGACAGAGCTCCTACAATGAGCAGTTCTTC. The chain recombines TRBV27 with TRBJ2-1; D might be TRBD1 (6 bases). The V and J ends lost 6 bases and 0 bases respectively, with 12 bases between them. The CDR3 totals 15 residues. Germline CDR1 MNHEY, CDR2 SMNVEV (reference sequence).

In its sample, this clonotype was seen a few times. The rearrangement uses TRBV5-1 and TRBJ1-1; D is perhaps TRBD1 (5 bases). V lost 3 bases, J lost 0 bases, and 9 bases lay in between. The CDR3 sequence is 14 residues long. Germline V gives CDR1 SGHRS, CDR2 YFSETQ. The CDR3 protein is CASSWDGLNTEAFF. CDR3 sequence (DNA): TGCGCCAGCAGCTGGGACGGTCTGAACACTGAAGCTTTCTTT.

J is TRBJ1-1 and V is TRBV7-2; D gene unclear. The CDR3 contains 15 residues. Germline CDR1 reads SGHTA; CDR2 reads FQGNSA. V lost 1 base to trimming and J lost 1 base, with 10 bases between them. CDR3 DNA sequence: TGTGCCAGCAGCTTAGAGGTGCGGGGGAACACTGAAGCTTTCTTT. Translating it yields CASSLEVRGNTEAFF.

The rearrangement links TRBV18 to TRBJ1-5; TRBD1 aligns across 10 bases. Unmatched junction bases numbered 6, after V lost 1 base and J lost 6 bases. Germline V gene lookup returns CDR1 KGHSH and CDR2 LQKENI. This CDR3 has 16 amino acids. This CDR3 reads CASSPLAGQGTQPQHF. DNA of the CDR3: TGTGCCAGCTCACCACTGGCGGGACAGGGGACTCAGCCCCAGCATTTT.

This clonotype was counted at least ten times. The CDR3 coding sequence is TGCAGCGTTGCGACGAACACTGAAGCTTTCTTT. The encoded protein is CSVATNTEAFF. J is TRBJ1-1 and V is TRBV29-1; D is unclear. Germline V gives CDR1 SQVTM, CDR2 ANQGSEA. The CDR3 has 11 residues. With 4 bases removed from V and 1 base from J, the gap between germline ends came to 4 bases.

This clonotype has just a few counts. The chain combines TRBV20-1 with TRBJ1-5; 8 bases match TRBD1. This CDR3 is built from 15 residues. J gave up 3 bases and V 3 bases, and 7 bases lay outside the gene matches. Germline V gives CDR1 DFQATT, CDR2 SNEGSKA (reference sequence). CDR3 sequence (DNA): TGCAGTGCTAGGCCCGGGACAGGTTTCAATCAGCCCCAGCATTTT. This encodes CSARPGTGFNQPQHF.

This chain uses TRBV28 with TRBJ1-5, with 7 bases identical to TRBD1. The CDR3 covers 15 residues. CDR1 is MDHEN, CDR2 SYDVKM, per germline. With V trimmed by 1 base and J by 4 bases, 4 bases remained unmatched. The CDR3 protein is CASSLFAGGNQPQHF. For the CDR3, the DNA is TGTGCCAGCAGTTTATTTGCAGGGGGTAATCAGCCCCAGCATTTT.

This chain links TRBV20-1 with TRBJ2-5; D is tentatively TRBD1 or TRBD2 (5 bases each). Germline V gene data show CDR1 as DFQATT and CDR2 as SNEGSKA (reference sequence). This CDR3 has 13 residues. Between the trimmed V and J ends, which lost 3 bases and 5 bases, there was a span of 13 bases. CDR3 DNA: TGCAGTGCTAGTAGGGGACCGGCGGAGACCCAGTACTTC. Translation gives CSASRGPAETQYF.

Many counts were recorded for this clonotype. CDR3 sequence (DNA): TGTGCCAGCAGTTTCGGGGGGAACAATCAGCCCCAGCATTTT. It codes for CASSFGGNNQPQHF. The V call is TRBV12-3 or TRBV12-4, the J call TRBJ1-5, with D perhaps matching TRBD1 (5 bases). This CDR3 is 14 amino acids long. V was cut by 3 bases and J by 3 bases, with 9 bases left in between.

The rearrangement links TRBV7-3 to TRBJ2-1, with 8 bases fitting TRBD1. V shed 5 bases and J 3 bases; nucleotides not matched to a gene: 9. This CDR3 has 16 amino acids. From germline, CDR1 is SGHTA and CDR2 FQGTGA. The CDR3 DNA reads as TGTGCCAGCAGCCAAACCGGGACAGGACTCTACAATGAGCAGTTCTTC. Translating it yields CASSQTGTGLYNEQFF.

This clonotype has just a few counts. The V call is TRBV4-2, the J call TRBJ2-2; D perhaps matches TRBD2 (6 bases). V was trimmed by 0 bases and J by 6 bases, leaving 17 bases between them. Germline lookup yields CDR1 LGHNA and CDR2 YNFKEQ. The CDR3 totals 17 residues. CDR3 sequence reads: CASSQDPRGTSSGELFF. The CDR3, as DNA: TGTGCCAGCAGCCAAGATCCCCGGGGGACTTCCTCCGGGGAGCTGTTTTTT.

The chain couples TRBV23-1 to TRBJ2-2; D gene ambiguous. TRBV23-1 is an ORF, with its function uncertain. V lost 0 bases and J lost 10, with 12 bases in between. The CDR3 totals 14 residues. The CDR3, as DNA: TGCGCCAGCAGTCAATCATGCAACGCTAAGGAGCTGTTTTTT. Translation gives CASSQSCNAKELFF.

This clonotype was counted at least ten times. This chain links TRBV10-3 with TRBJ2-1; the D call may be TRBD1 or TRBD2 (7 bases each). From germline, CDR1 is ENHRY and CDR2 SYGVKD. This CDR3 has 15 amino acids. The ends were cut back, 4 bases at V and 4 bases at J, with 14 bases in the middle. CDR3 amino acids: CAISGSGGEYNEQFF. As DNA, the CDR3 is TGTGCCATCAGTGGATCAGGGGGGGAATACAATGAGCAGTTCTTC.

This clonotype occurred a few times. This CDR3 reads CASSSGQVFSYEQYF. Here the CDR3 DNA reads TGTGCCAGCAGTTCGGGACAGGTGTTCTCCTACGAGCAGTACTTC. The chain has TRBV12-3 or TRBV12-4 and TRBJ2-7; 8 positions agree with TRBD1. V trimming: 4 bases; J trimming: 0 bases; junction bases outside the gene matches: 5. The CDR3 covers 15 residues.

The chain couples TRBV5-8 to TRBJ1-6; 9 bases agree with TRBD1. The CDR3 has 14 amino acids. Trimming removed 4 bases from V and 10 bases from J; junction bases left unmatched: 6. Germline V lookup: CDR1 SGHTS, CDR2 YDEGEE. The CDR3 coding sequence is TGTGCCAGCAGCCTACAGGGGGCTAACTCACCCCTCCACTTT. Translating gives CASSLQGANSPLHF.

This clonotype has a count of ten or more. This chain connects TRBV28 to TRBJ2-1, with D unresolved. This CDR3 region has 11 residues. Trimming took 4 bases from V and 9 from J, leaving 7 bases between them. Germline V gives CDR1 MDHEN, CDR2 SYDVKM. In DNA form, the CDR3 reads TGTGCCAGCAGTTACCGTGGTGAGCAGTTCTTC. Its translation is CASSYRGEQFF.

This clonotype came up a few times. As DNA, the CDR3 is TGTGCCATCTCCCCTGGACCGGAGACCCAGTACTTC. It specifies CAISPGPETQYF. This chain uses TRBV10-3 with TRBJ2-5, with D unclear. V was clipped by 8 bases and J by 5 bases, with 12 bases between them. This CDR3 has 12 amino acids. Germline loops: CDR1 ENHRY, CDR2 SYGVKD.

The CDR3, as DNA: TGTGCCAGCGTCCTCAAAGGGCAGGGGAGGCCCTACGAGCAGTACTTC. This gives the protein CASVLKGQGRPYEQYF. The J gene is TRBJ2-7, the V gene TRBV27; either TRBD1 or TRBD2 may fit D (6 bases each). Germline assignment: CDR1 MNHEY and CDR2 SMNVEV (reference sequence). The CDR3 contains 16 residues. V was trimmed by 8 bases and J by 2 bases, leaving 22 bases between them.

This clonotype showed up just a few times. This chain joins TRBV7-2 and TRBJ2-3, with a tentative D call TRBD1 (6 bases). V was trimmed by 1 base and J by 2 bases, leaving 7 bases between them. Germline CDR1 SGHTA, CDR2 FQGNSA. The CDR3 runs to 14 residues. The CDR3 DNA follows: TGTGCCAGCAGCTTAGACAGGGTCACAGATACGCAGTATTTT. It specifies CASSLDRVTDTQYF.

This clonotype has a count of ten or more. The J gene is TRBJ1-5, the V gene TRBV5-1, with D maybe TRBD1 (6 bases). Trimming took off 4 bases at V and 9 bases at J, with 14 bases between the two ends. Germline V lookup: CDR1 SGHRS, CDR2 YFSETQ. The CDR3 covers 13 residues. The DNA of the CDR3 is TGCGCCAGCAGCCCCACAGGGAACTGGCCCCAGCATTTT. Protein product: CASSPTGNWPQHF.